The source of this TCR beta chain is a study of blood T cell repertoires in COVID-19. As for the study in general: Acute and convalescent COVID-19 specimens originated in the United States, Italy and Spain. Sources were T cells, B-cell-depleted T cells, or PBMCs; the material itself was cDNA or gDNA.

Methods used by the authors: Researchers report that nucleated cell counts were estimated from reference gene primer amplification. The repertoire was sequenced with immunoSEQ multiplex PCR; TCRdb's copy has only in-frame clones and lacks some. V and J calls and clone size are given by that table; D and trimming were obtained from the DNA. Of roughly 82,000 clones listed, over 70% are singletons. The V end lost 3 bases, the J end lost 8 bases, and 13 bases lay between the germline ends. This CDR3 has 13 amino acids. Germline V lookup: CDR1 LGHDT, CDR2 YNNKEL (reference sequence). The TCR sequence derives from a woman between 55 and 75 years old with acute or convalescent COVID-19. Sequenced material: peripheral blood. The gene calls are TRBV3-1 (or the pseudogene TRBV3-2) and TRBJ1-1, with D possibly matching TRBD1 (5 bases). CDR3 residues: CASSQIGAAEAFF. The CDR3 DNA follows: TGTGCCAGCAGCCAGATTGGGGCAGCAGAAGCTTTCTTT.